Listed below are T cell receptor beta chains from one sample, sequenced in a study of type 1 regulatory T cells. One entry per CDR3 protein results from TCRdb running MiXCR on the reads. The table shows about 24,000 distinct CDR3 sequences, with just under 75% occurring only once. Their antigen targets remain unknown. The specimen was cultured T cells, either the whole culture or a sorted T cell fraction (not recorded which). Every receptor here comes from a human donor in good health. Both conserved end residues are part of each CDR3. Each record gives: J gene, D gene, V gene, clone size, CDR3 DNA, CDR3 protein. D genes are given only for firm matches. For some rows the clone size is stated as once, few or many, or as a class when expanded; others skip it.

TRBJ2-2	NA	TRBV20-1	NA	TGCAGTGCACGACCTTGGGGGAACACCGGGGAGCTGTTTTTT	CSARPWGNTGELFF
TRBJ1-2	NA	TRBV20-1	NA	TGCAGTGCAACTGGCTACACCTTC	CSATGYTF
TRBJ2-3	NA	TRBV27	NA	TGTGCCAGCAGCCCCCGACTGCGGGCAGATACGCAGTATTTT	CASSPRLRADTQYF
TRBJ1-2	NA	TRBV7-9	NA	TGTGCCAGCAGCTTTTCAGCGGGGCCCCATTCTTATGGCTACACCTTC	CASSFSAGPHSYGYTF
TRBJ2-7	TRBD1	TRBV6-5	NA	TGTGCCAGCAGTTACTCAGGGGGCAGCTACGAGCAGTACTTC	CASSYSGGSYEQYF
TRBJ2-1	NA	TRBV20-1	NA	TGCAGTGCTAGGGTGGGGTACCTGAATGAGCAGTTCTTC	CSARVGYLNEQFF
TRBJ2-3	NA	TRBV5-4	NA	TGTGCCAGCAGCAGGGGAATGGGCCAGAACACAGATACGCAGTATTTT	CASSRGMGQNTDTQYF
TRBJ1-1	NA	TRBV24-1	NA	TGTGCCACCCAGGGGATGAACACTGAAGCTTTCTTT	CATQGMNTEAFF
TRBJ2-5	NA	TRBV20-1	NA	TGCAGTGCTAGACCTCCGCCTATCCGCGAGACCCAGTACTTC	CSARPPPIRETQYF
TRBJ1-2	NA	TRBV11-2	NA	TGTGCCAGCAGCCAAGGGCGGTATGGCTACACCTTC	CASSQGRYGYTF
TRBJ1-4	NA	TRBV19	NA	TGTGCCAGTACCCAGGAGGCTAATGAAAAACTGTTTTTT	CASTQEANEKLFF
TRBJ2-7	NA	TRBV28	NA	TGTGCCAGCAGTTGGGCGGGGGCCCTATCGAGTCAGTACTTC	CASSWAGALSSQYF
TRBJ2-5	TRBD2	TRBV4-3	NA	TGCGCCAGCAGCCAAGAGGGTAGCGGGGGAATCCAAGAGACCCAGTACTTC	CASSQEGSGGIQETQYF
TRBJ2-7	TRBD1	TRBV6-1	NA	TGTGCCAGCAGTAGGGACAGGGTAAGCTACGAGCAGTACTTC	CASSRDRVSYEQYF
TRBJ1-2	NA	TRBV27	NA	TGTGCCAGCAGTGAAAACAGAGGGAACTATGGCTACACCTTC	CASSENRGNYGYTF
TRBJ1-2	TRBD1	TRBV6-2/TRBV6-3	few	TGTGCCAGCAGGGATCTTCCGGGACAGGGGGCCGACTATGGCTACACCTTC	CASRDLPGQGADYGYTF
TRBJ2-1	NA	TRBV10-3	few	TGTGCCATCAATGGCGGATGGTACAATGAGCAGTTCTTC	CAINGGWYNEQFF
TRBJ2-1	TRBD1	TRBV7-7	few	TGTGCTAGCAGCTCCGGGACAGGGAACAATGAGCAGTTCTTC	CASSSGTGNNEQFF
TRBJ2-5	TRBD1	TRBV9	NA	TGTGCCAGCAGCCGAACAGGGGACGGCCAAGAGACCCAGTACTTC	CASSRTGDGQETQYF
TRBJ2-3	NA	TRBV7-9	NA	TGTGCCAGCAGCTTAGAGCAGGGTCCCCAGTATTTT	CASSLEQGPQYF
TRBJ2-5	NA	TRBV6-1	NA	TGTGCCAGCAGCCTCCAGGGAGAGACCCAGTACTTC	CASSLQGETQYF
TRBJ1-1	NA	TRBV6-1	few	TGTGCCAGCAGCTCAGTGTTGGGCGCTGAAGCTTTCTTT	CASSSVLGAEAFF
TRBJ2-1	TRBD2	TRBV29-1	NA	TGCAGCGGCGGGGGGGAAGAGCAGTTCTTC	CSGGGEEQFF
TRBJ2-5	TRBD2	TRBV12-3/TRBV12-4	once	TGTGCCAGCAGTGTAACCGGGACTAGCGGTGGGACCCAGTACTTC	CASSVTGTSGGTQYF
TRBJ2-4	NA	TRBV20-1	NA	TGCAGTGCTCACCGGGGCCAAAACATTCAGTACTTC	CSAHRGQNIQYF
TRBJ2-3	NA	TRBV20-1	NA	TGCAGTGCTAGATTCGGACTTAGAGAGTATTTT	CSARFGLREYF
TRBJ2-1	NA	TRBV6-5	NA	TGTGCCAGCAGTTACTCTTCCGGGAGTCAGTTCTTC	CASSYSSGSQFF
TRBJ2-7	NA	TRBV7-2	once	TGTGCCAGCAGCCCCGGACGTACTTCAAACTACGAGCAGTACTTC	CASSPGRTSNYEQYF
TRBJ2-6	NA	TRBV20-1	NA	TGCAGTGCTTGGGGGGGACAGGCGGGGAGGTCTGGTGCCAACGTCCTGACTTTC	CSAWGGQAGRSGANVLTF
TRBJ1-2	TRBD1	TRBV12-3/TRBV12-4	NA	TGTGCCAGCAGTCAGATGACAGGGAACTATGGCTACACCTTC	CASSQMTGNYGYTF
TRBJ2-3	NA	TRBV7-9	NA	TGTGCCAGCAGCTTAGGGGTTCCAGATACGCAGTATTTT	CASSLGVPDTQYF
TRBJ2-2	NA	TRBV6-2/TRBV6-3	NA	TGTGCCAGCAGTCATCAGGGGGGCACCGGGGAGCTGTTTTTT	CASSHQGGTGELFF
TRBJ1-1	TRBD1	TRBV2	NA	TGTGCCAGCAGCAACAGGGGAGGGGACACTGAAGCTTTCTTT	CASSNRGGDTEAFF
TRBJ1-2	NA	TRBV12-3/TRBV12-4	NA	TGTGCCAGCAGTTCCGGGGGAGCTTATGGCTACACCTTC	CASSSGGAYGYTF
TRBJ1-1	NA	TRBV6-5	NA	TGTGCCAGCAGACCTACAGGGCGACCTTCCGAAGCTTTCTTT	CASRPTGRPSEAFF
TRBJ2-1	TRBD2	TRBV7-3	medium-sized	TGTGCCAGCAGCTTAAGCTCTCCGGGACTAGCTTCCGAGCAGTTCTTC	CASSLSSPGLASEQFF
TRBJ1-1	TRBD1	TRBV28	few	TGTGCCAGCAGCCGTAGACAGGGGGGCACTGAAGCTTTCTTT	CASSRRQGGTEAFF
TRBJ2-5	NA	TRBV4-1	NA	TGCGCCAGCAGCCAAATCCCCCCAGACCCTGGAGGAGAGACCCAGTACTTC	CASSQIPPDPGGETQYF
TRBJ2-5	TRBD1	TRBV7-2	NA	TGTGCCAGCAGCTTCGGGACAGTTCGAGAGACCCAGTACTTC	CASSFGTVRETQYF
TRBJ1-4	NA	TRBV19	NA	TGTGCCAGTAGTAAGGGCAATGTGCCGGAGGAAAAACTGTTTTTT	CASSKGNVPEEKLFF
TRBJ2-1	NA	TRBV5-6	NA	TGTGCCAGCAGCTTCAGATTGATCTCCTACAATGAGCAGTTCTTC	CASSFRLISYNEQFF
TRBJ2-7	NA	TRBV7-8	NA	TGTGCCAGCAGCTTAGGGGGGGAACGGTCCTACGAGCAGTACTTC	CASSLGGERSYEQYF
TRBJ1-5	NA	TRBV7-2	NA	TGTGCCAGCAGCTCTGGAGGGGGGTTTCCCCAGCATTTT	CASSSGGGFPQHF
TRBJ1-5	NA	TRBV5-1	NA	TGCGCCAGCAGCTTGGTCGGGGGGGGAACCTATAGCAATCAGCCCCAGCATTTT	CASSLVGGGTYSNQPQHF